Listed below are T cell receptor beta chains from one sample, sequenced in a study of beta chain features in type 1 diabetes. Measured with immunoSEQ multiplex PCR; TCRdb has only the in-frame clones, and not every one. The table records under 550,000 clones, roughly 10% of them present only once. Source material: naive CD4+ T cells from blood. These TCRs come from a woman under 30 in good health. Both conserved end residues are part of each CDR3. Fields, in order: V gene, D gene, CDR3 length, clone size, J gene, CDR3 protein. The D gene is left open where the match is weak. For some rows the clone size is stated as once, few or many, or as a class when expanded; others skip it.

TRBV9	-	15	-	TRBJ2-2	CASSVGSWDTGELFF
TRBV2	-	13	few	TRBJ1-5	CASTSDLNQPQHF
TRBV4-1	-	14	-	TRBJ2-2	CASSHPGRTGELFF
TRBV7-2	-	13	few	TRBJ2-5	CASSSEAVRSEYF
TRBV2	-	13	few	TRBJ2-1	CASNADSYNEQFF
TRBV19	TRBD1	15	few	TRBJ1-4	CASSFVTGMNEKLFF
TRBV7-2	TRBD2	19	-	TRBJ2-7	CASSFIPATSGRKYVEQYF
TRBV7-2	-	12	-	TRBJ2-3	CASSFWQDTQYF
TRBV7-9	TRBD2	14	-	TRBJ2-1	CASSFLAGYNEQFF
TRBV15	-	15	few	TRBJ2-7	CATSSVTGRSYEQYF
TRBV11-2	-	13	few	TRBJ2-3	CASSRLGRGVRYF
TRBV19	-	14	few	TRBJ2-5	CASSRRTLQETQYF
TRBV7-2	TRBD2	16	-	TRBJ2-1	CASSLARLAGGNEQFF
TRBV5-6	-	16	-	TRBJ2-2	CASSWSQGWYTGELFF
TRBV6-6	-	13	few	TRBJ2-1	CATLRKGRGEQFF
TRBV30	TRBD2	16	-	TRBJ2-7	CAWSRLAGVPPYEQYF
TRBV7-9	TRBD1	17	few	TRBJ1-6	CASSPRTGQGLSSPLHF
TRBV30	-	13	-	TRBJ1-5	CAWSRGENQPQHF
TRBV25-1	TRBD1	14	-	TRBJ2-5	CASSPSRGRETQYF